What follows are 4 T cell receptor beta chains derived from one specimen sequenced in a study of neurological immune-mediated disorders. Regarding time point: longitudinal time-point 1 (baseline). TCRdb called the 5' RACE reads again in MiXCR, with one record for every CDR3 protein. The data show around 76,000 distinct CDR3 sequences, about 9.4% seen once. The sample was PBMCs. The source of these receptors is a man between 25 and 39 years old in good health.

This clonotype was detected ten times or more. The chain links TRBV7-2 to TRBJ2-1; no clear D gene. V was cut by 4 bases and J by 1 base, with 14 bases left in between. From germline, CDR1 is SGHTA and CDR2 FQGNSA. The CDR3 length is 16 residues. DNA of the CDR3: TGTGCCAGCAGCTCAGGTTGGTTCCAATCCTACAATGAGCAGTTCTTC. Translating it yields CASSSGWFQSYNEQFF.

Regarding this clonotype: A much larger clone differs by one base, so this may be a read error. This chain links TRBV5-1 with TRBJ2-5; 7 bases are shared with TRBD2. V dropped 3 bases and J dropped 7; count of bases not matched to a gene: 12. Germline V gene data show CDR1 as SGHRS and CDR2 as YFSETQ. CDR3 length equals 15 residues. CDR3 in amino acids: CASSSTGQIAGTQYF. The CDR3, as DNA: TGCGCCAGCAGCTCGACGGGGCAAATAGCGGGGACCCAGTACTTC. Complete variable domain (other parts from reference TRBV5-1 and TRBJ2-5): KAGVTQTPRYLIKTRGQQVTLSCSPISGHRSVSWYQQTPGQGLQFLFEYFSETQRNKGNFPGRFSGRQFSNSRSEMNVSTLELGDSALYLCASSSTGQIAGTQYFGPGTRLLVL.

The V and J genes are TRBV5-1 and TRBJ2-2; 8 bases match TRBD1. Germline V gene sequence: CDR1 SGHRS, CDR2 YFSETQ. The CDR3 is 15 amino acids. The V gene end was trimmed by 3 bases and the J gene end by 6 bases; junction bases not matched to a gene: 7. This CDR3 reads CASSSTGQGSGELFF. The CDR3 nucleotides are TGCGCCAGCAGCTCGACTGGACAGGGCTCCGGGGAGCTGTTTTTT. The complete variable domain, with remaining parts taken from reference TRBV5-1 and TRBJ2-2, reads KAGVTQTPRYLIKTRGQQVTLSCSPISGHRSVSWYQQTPGQGLQFLFEYFSETQRNKGNFPGRFSGRQFSNSRSEMNVSTLELGDSALYLCASSSTGQGSGELFFGEGSRLTVL.

This clonotype occurred many times. This chain connects TRBV6-6 to TRBJ1-1; D gene ambiguous. This CDR3 region has 12 residues. V was trimmed by 6 bases and J by 8 bases, leaving 13 bases between them. Germline V gene lookup returns CDR1 MNHNY and CDR2 SVGAGI (reference sequence). The CDR3 sequence: CASSPKLQEAFF. The CDR3 bases are TGTGCCAGCAGCCCCAAACTCCAGGAAGCTTTCTTT.